A single sample is the source of the 10 T cell receptor beta chains below, sequenced in a study of CD8+ T cells in alopecia areata. After isolation, RNA underwent reverse transcription to generate cDNA as the sequencing template. Repertoires were generated with immunoSEQ multiplex PCR, while TCRdb's copy carries only in-frame clones and drops some. This repertoire shows some 110,000 clones, roughly two fifths found once; its top ten account for over 3%. The sequencing input was CD4+ T cells sorted from blood. All receptors derive from a human donor with alopecia areata.

The chain is built from TRBV2 and TRBJ1-2; D call uncertain. Trimming removed 4 bases at V and 5 bases at J, with 11 bases between. Germline-derived CDR1 and CDR2 are SNHLY and FYNNEI. This CDR3 comprises 13 residues. The CDR3 bases are TGTGCCAGCAGTGCGGGCCAACAGTATGGCTACACCTTC. Protein product: CASSAGQQYGYTF.

The J gene is TRBJ1-2, the V gene TRBV28, with TRBD1 as a possible D gene (5 bases). From germline, CDR1 is MDHEN and CDR2 SYDVKM. This CDR3 region has 14 residues. The ends were cut back, 6 bases at V and 0 bases at J, with 11 bases in the middle. CDR3 loop: CASSPLGANYGYTF. The CDR3 nucleotides are TGTGCCAGCAGCCCGCTGGGGGCTAACTATGGCTACACCTTC.

The chain carries TRBV2 and TRBJ2-7; D perhaps matches TRBD1 (6 bases). Trimming pared 4 bases from V and 4 bases from J, leaving 11 bases between. CDR3 size: 13 residues. Looked up from germline, CDR1 is SNHLY and CDR2 is FYNNEI. For the CDR3, the DNA is TGTGCCAGCAGTGGAACAGGGACATACGAGCAGTACTTC. It encodes CASSGTGTYEQYF.

This clone was observed a handful of times. The chain has TRBV29-1 and TRBJ2-1, with 9 bases fitting TRBD2. Germline trimming cut 6 bases from V and 8 bases from J; bases unmatched to any gene: 11. CDR1 SQVTM and CDR2 ANQGSEA come from the germline V gene. The CDR3 sequence is 14 residues long. The CDR3 loop reads CSVHPGLARHEQFF. The DNA for the CDR3 is TGCAGCGTCCACCCGGGACTAGCACGACATGAGCAGTTCTTC.

This chain links TRBV10-2 with TRBJ2-3; D is uncertain. V was pared by 4 bases and J by 3 bases, with 2 bases between. The CDR3 spans 11 residues. The germline gives CDR1 WSHSY, CDR2 SAAADI. The CDR3 DNA is TGCGCCAGCAGTGTAACAGATACGCAGTATTTT. Translation: CASSVTDTQYF.

The chain carries TRBV13 and TRBJ2-3; D is unresolved. V dropped 5 bases and J dropped 2 bases, with 2 bases sitting between them. This CDR3 has 11 residues. Germline V gives CDR1 PRHDT, CDR2 FYEKMQ (reference sequence). The CDR3 coding sequence is TGTGCCAGCAGCAACACAGATACGCAGTATTTT. Translation gives CASSNTDTQYF.

On this clone: One junction end disagrees with the germline gene, perhaps due to a read error. V gene TRBV27 combines with J gene TRBJ2-7, with 7 bases fitting TRBD2. The CDR3 contains 12 residues. CDR1 is MNHEY, CDR2 SMNVEV, per germline (reference sequence). The CDR3 reads CASSLAGATSHF. In DNA, the CDR3 is TGTGCCAGCAGTTTAGCGGGAGCAACTTCGCACTTC.

The chain recombines TRBV6-5 with TRBJ2-2, with 9 bases matching TRBD2. CDR1 and CDR2 from the germline V gene are MNHEY and SVGAGI. The CDR3 is 14 residues long. Losses at the gene ends were 11 bases for V and 4 bases for J; bases not matched to a gene: 8. The CDR3: CAAGTSFSTGELFF. The DNA of the CDR3 is TGTGCCGCCGGGACTAGCTTTAGCACCGGGGAGCTGTTTTTT.

This clone was seen only a few times. This chain connects TRBV28 to TRBJ2-5; TRBD2 agrees at 7 bases. This CDR3 has 17 amino acids. The J segment lost 4 bases and the V segment lost 5 bases, leaving 16 bases of the junction unmatched. Germline CDR1 reads MDHEN; CDR2 reads SYDVKM. CDR3 coding DNA: TGTGCCAGCAGTCCCCTAGCGGCCTGGACCGCTCGAGAGACCCAGTACTTC. Protein: CASSPLAAWTARETQYF.

The CDR3 region is CSARVGSNTEAFF. Here the CDR3 DNA reads TGCAGCGCCCGGGTTGGGTCAAACACTGAAGCTTTCTTT. The chain uses TRBV29-1 and TRBJ1-1, with D unclear. CDR1 and CDR2 (germline): SQVTM, ANQGSEA. Trimming pared 7 bases from V and 2 bases from J, leaving 14 bases between. This CDR3 is 13 amino acids long.